Listed here are 27 T cell receptor beta chains from one sample, sequenced in a study of blood T cell repertoires in COVID-19. Sequencing used immunoSEQ multiplex PCR; TCRdb keeps in-frame clones, though not all of them. The sample lists a few hundred thousand clones, approximately 90% occurring once. Sequencing used PBMCs or T cells enriched from blood (not recorded which). These receptors were obtained from a woman between 18 and 30 years old who had recovered from COVID-19.

The genes are TRBV6-5 and TRBJ1-4, with D possibly matching TRBD1 (5 bases). The V end was cut by 6 bases, the J end by 2 bases, with 10 bases between. The CDR3 consists of 14 residues. The germline V gene has CDR1 MNHEY and CDR2 SVGAGI. CDR3 protein: CASRRQSTNEKLFF. The CDR3 coding sequence is TGTGCCAGCAGGCGACAGTCGACTAATGAAAAACTGTTTTTT.

The chain couples TRBV28 to TRBJ1-4, with a tentative D call TRBD1 (5 bases). The germline CDR1 and CDR2 sequences are MDHEN and SYDVKM. The V and J ends lost 1 base and 4 bases respectively, with 10 bases between them. This CDR3 has 15 residues. The CDR3: CASSLFGGDNEKLFF. CDR3 bases: TGTGCCAGCAGTTTATTCGGGGGTGATAATGAAAAACTGTTTTTT.

The chain recombines TRBV5-1 with TRBJ2-3; D ambiguous. V lost 2 bases and J lost 1, with 11 bases in between. This CDR3 is 15 amino acids long. The germline gives CDR1 SGHRS, CDR2 YFSETQ. CDR3 sequence: CASSFRESRTDTQYF. The CDR3 nucleotides read TGCGCCAGCAGCTTTCGCGAGAGCCGCACAGATACGCAGTATTTT. The complete variable domain, with remaining parts taken from reference TRBV5-1 and TRBJ2-3, reads KAGVTQTPRYLIKTRGQQVTLSCSPISGHRSVSWYQQTPGQGLQFLFEYFSETQRNKGNFPGRFSGRQFSNSRSEMNVSTLELGDSALYLCASSFRESRTDTQYFGPGTRLTVL.

This sequence joins TRBV6-5 and TRBJ1-2; D possibly corresponds to TRBD1 (5 bases). The germline CDR1 and CDR2 sequences are MNHEY and SVGAGI. V dropped 5 bases and J dropped 2 bases, with 12 bases sitting between them. The CDR3 has 14 residues. This CDR3 reads CASSPWTKNYGYTF. CDR3 coding DNA: TGTGCCAGCAGTCCATGGACAAAAAACTATGGCTACACCTTC.

The chain links TRBV18 to TRBJ1-1; TRBD1 matches 7 bases. V shed 2 bases and J 3 bases; nucleotides not matched to a gene: 3. The germline V gene has CDR1 KGHSH and CDR2 LQKENI. CDR3 size: 14 residues. The CDR3 nucleotides are TGTGCCAGCTCACCAAGGGGGCCTGACACTGAAGCTTTCTTT. Amino acids: CASSPRGPDTEAFF.

Concerning this clone: Different DNA sequences within this sample yield the same CDR3. The rearrangement uses TRBV19 and TRBJ1-5, with 9 bases aligning to TRBD1. The CDR3 has 16 residues. The J segment lost 2 bases and the V segment lost 1 base, leaving 3 bases of the junction unmatched. The germline V gene has CDR1 LNHDA and CDR2 SQIVND (reference sequence). The CDR3 is CASSIGTGGGNQPQHF. In DNA form, the CDR3 reads TGTGCCAGTAGTATAGGAACAGGGGGCGGCAATCAGCCCCAGCATTTT. Full variable domain (rest looked up from reference TRBV19 and TRBJ1-5): DGGITQSPKYLFRKEGQNVTLSCEQNLNHDAMYWYRQDPGQGLRLIYYSQIVNDFQKGDIAEGYSVSREKKESFPLTVTSAQKNPTAFYLCASSIGTGGGNQPQHFGDGTRLSIL.

The chain couples TRBV29-1 to TRBJ2-1; unclear D gene. Trimming pared 4 bases from V and 0 bases from J, leaving 13 bases between. The CDR3 totals 15 residues. CDR1 and CDR2 from the germline V gene are SQVTM and ANQGSEA. CDR3 residues: CSVVTLLSSYNEQFF. CDR3 bases: TGCAGCGTTGTGACACTCCTCAGCTCCTACAATGAGCAGTTCTTC.

This chain links TRBV5-5 with TRBJ1-1; tentatively, D is TRBD1 (6 bases). From germline, CDR1 is SGHKS and CDR2 YYEKEE (reference sequence). This CDR3 is 13 amino acids long. V gave up 4 bases and J gave up 4 bases, with 11 bases separating them. This CDR3 is CASSDRWTTEAFF. The CDR3 bases are TGTGCCAGCAGCGACAGGTGGACCACTGAAGCTTTCTTT.

This clone was seen once. This rearrangement joins TRBV19 to TRBJ1-5, with 8 bases that match TRBD1. This CDR3 is built from 13 residues. Looked up from germline, CDR1 is LNHDA and CDR2 is SQIVND (reference sequence). V lost 6 bases to trimming and J lost 6 bases; unmatched junction nucleotides: 4. In nucleotides, the CDR3 is TGTGCCAGTAGGGACAGGGAGGGTCAGCCCCAGCATTTT. Translated: CASRDREGQPQHF.

The V and J genes are TRBV5-6 and TRBJ2-5; no firm D call. Germline CDR1 and CDR2: SGHDT and YYEEEE. This CDR3 contains 16 residues. Trimming pared 0 bases from V and 7 bases from J, leaving 19 bases between. CDR3 sequence reads: CASSLGPDPGLTTQYF. The CDR3 DNA is TGTGCCAGCAGCTTGGGGCCAGATCCAGGTCTCACGACCCAGTACTTC.

V and J are TRBV20-1 and TRBJ1-2, with a tentative D call TRBD1 (6 bases). Per germline, CDR1 DFQATT and CDR2 SNEGSKA (reference sequence). The CDR3 runs 12 residues. V lost 3 bases to trimming and J lost 6 bases, with 11 bases between them. DNA of the CDR3: TGCAGTGCTAGTGCAGGGGTGGATGGCTACACCTTC. Its translation: CSASAGVDGYTF.

The chain joins TRBV2 to TRBJ2-7, with 9 bases matching TRBD1. Trimming at V came to 0 bases and at J to 2 bases, leaving 2 bases not matched to a gene. This CDR3 region has 15 residues. CDR1 and CDR2 from the germline V gene are SNHLY and FYNNEI. The CDR3 sequence: CASSEAGQGTYEQYF. The CDR3 DNA is TGTGCCAGCAGTGAAGCGGGACAGGGAACCTACGAGCAGTACTTC.

This clone was observed once. The chain combines TRBV19 with TRBJ2-2, with D maybe TRBD2 (6 bases). CDR3 size: 11 residues. Germline V gene lookup returns CDR1 LNHDA and CDR2 SQIVND (reference sequence). With 6 bases removed from V and 8 bases from J, the gap between germline ends came to 7 bases. This chain's CDR3 is CASRGGGELFF. CDR3 sequence (DNA): TGTGCCAGTAGGGGGGGAGGGGAGCTGTTTTTT.

This clone was seen a single time. The chain employs TRBV19 and TRBJ1-2; no clear D. Germline loops: CDR1 LNHDA, CDR2 SQIVND (reference sequence). The CDR3 has 13 amino acids. Between the trimmed V and J ends, which lost 5 bases and 8 bases, there was a span of 15 bases. The CDR3 DNA reads TGTGCCAGTAGTCATGAGGGTCGGGGAGGCTACACCTTC. Translating it yields CASSHEGRGGYTF.

This chain connects TRBV29-1 to TRBJ1-1; 7 nucleotides agree with TRBD1. The ends lost 1 base at V and 11 bases at J; junction bases unmatched: 10. From germline, CDR1 is SQVTM and CDR2 ANQGSEA. The CDR3 is 13 residues long. The CDR3: CSVEVSEGAQAFF. CDR3 in DNA: TGCAGCGTTGAAGTCTCCGAGGGGGCTCAGGCTTTCTTT.

The chain couples TRBV19 to TRBJ1-1; possible D gene TRBD1, 6 bases. The V end was cut by 7 bases, the J end by 0 bases, with 9 bases between. This CDR3 is 13 amino acids long. Looked up from germline, CDR1 is LNHDA and CDR2 is SQIVND (reference sequence). CDR3 amino acids: CASNWGLNTEAFF. The CDR3 DNA is TGTGCCAGTAATTGGGGGCTGAACACTGAAGCTTTCTTT.

J is TRBJ2-3 and V is TRBV7-9; unclear D gene. CDR1 and CDR2 from the germline V gene are SEHNR and FQNEAQ (reference sequence). CDR3 length equals 12 residues. Trimming removed 4 bases from V and 5 bases from J, with 7 bases in between. The CDR3 region is CASSSSGDTQYF. The CDR3 region has the DNA TGTGCCAGCAGCTCATCGGGAGATACGCAGTATTTT.

This clone was observed once. V is TRBV30 and J is TRBJ1-3; D call uncertain. Germline-derived CDR1 and CDR2 are GTSNPN and SVGIG (reference sequence). Between the trimmed V and J ends, which lost 0 bases and 2 bases, there was a span of 5 bases. CDR3 length equals 13 residues. The DNA for the CDR3 is TGTGCCTGGAGTGTTCTAACTGGAAACACCATATATTTT. It encodes CAWSVLTGNTIYF. The variable domain in full, with the rest retrieved from reference TRBV30 and TRBJ1-3, is SQTIHQWPATLVQPVGSPLSLECTVEGTSNPNLYWYRQAAGRGLQLLFYSVGIGQISSEVPQNLSASRPQDRQFILSSKKLLLSDSGFYLCAWSVLTGNTIYFGEGSWLTVV.

The chain carries TRBV7-9 and TRBJ1-6; 8 nucleotides line up with TRBD1. The CDR3 is 13 residues long. J gave up 19 bases and V 3 bases, and 11 bases lay outside the gene matches. Germline CDR1 and CDR2: SEHNR and FQNEAQ (reference sequence). The CDR3 DNA follows: TGTGCCAGCAGCTTCGGACAGGGCTTTTCACCTCACTTT. This codes for CASSFGQGFSPHF.

CDR3 coding DNA: TGTGCCAGCAGTGAATGGGGAGGGATGGAGTCACCCCTCCACTTT. Translated: CASSEWGGMESPLHF. The chain links TRBV6-1 to TRBJ1-6; D gene uncertain. CDR1 MNHNS and CDR2 SASEGT come from the germline V gene. The CDR3 length is 15 residues. Trimming shortened V by 2 bases and J by 10 bases, and 15 bases separated the two germline ends.

The CDR3: CASSVAAGRSDTQYF. In nucleotides, the CDR3 is TGTGCCAGCAGCGTAGCCGCGGGAAGATCAGATACGCAGTATTTT. This rearrangement joins TRBV9 to TRBJ2-3; the D gene is possibly TRBD2 (6 bases). The length of the CDR3 is 15 residues. CDR1 and CDR2 (germline): SGDLS, YYNGEE. Trimming shortened V by 0 bases and J by 4 bases, and 12 bases separated the two germline ends. Complete variable domain (other parts from reference TRBV9 and TRBJ2-3): DSGVTQTPKHLITATGQRVTLRCSPRSGDLSVYWYQQSLDQGLQFLIQYYNGEERAKGNILERFSAQQFPDLHSELNLSSLELGDSALYFCASSVAAGRSDTQYFGPGTRLTVL.

The chain couples TRBV28 to TRBJ2-1, with 7 bases matching TRBD2. From germline, CDR1 is MDHEN and CDR2 SYDVKM. There are 14 residues in the CDR3. V shed 4 bases and J 6 bases; nucleotides not matched to a gene: 6. The CDR3 nucleotides are TGTGCCAGCAGTTCTTTACTAGCGACCAATGAGCAGTTCTTC. Its translation is CASSSLLATNEQFF.

This chain uses TRBV28 with TRBJ1-2; D perhaps matches TRBD1 (5 bases). Germline V CDR1 and CDR2: MDHEN, SYDVKM. V was pared by 5 bases and J by 8 bases, with 21 bases between. The CDR3 sequence is 15 residues long. CDR3 bases: TGTGCCAGCAGTCAAGTCCTCGGGGGGTCGAGCGGCTACACCTTC. Translated, it gives CASSQVLGGSSGYTF.

V is TRBV7-9 and J is TRBJ2-2, with D possibly being TRBD1 (7 bases). The CDR3 is made up of 15 amino acids. CDR1 and CDR2 from the germline V gene are SEHNR and FQNEAQ (reference sequence). Trimming took 5 bases from V and 6 from J, leaving 16 bases between them. The CDR3 protein is CASSPGTGEAGELFF. The CDR3 coding sequence is TGTGCCAGCAGCCCGGGAACAGGGGAGGCCGGGGAGCTGTTTTTT.

The chain links TRBV28 to TRBJ2-4; D is possibly TRBD1 (7 bases). Trimming shortened V by 1 base and J by 3 bases, and 13 bases separated the two germline ends. Germline V gives CDR1 MDHEN, CDR2 SYDVKM. The CDR3 is 16 amino acids. In DNA form, the CDR3 reads TGTGCCAGCAGTTTATTGGCGGGACAGCTCAAAAACATTCAGTACTTC. Its protein is CASSLLAGQLKNIQYF.

The chain is built from TRBV10-3 and TRBJ2-2; the match to TRBD1 covers 10 bases. The CDR3 is 15 amino acids. CDR1 is ENHRY and CDR2 is SYGVKD in the germline V gene. With 6 bases clipped from V and 4 bases from J, the junction kept 5 bases outside the gene matches. DNA for the CDR3: TGTGCCATCAGGACCGGGACAGGGGCCACCGGGGAGCTGTTTTTT. Translation gives CAIRTGTGATGELFF.

This clone appeared a single time. The chain joins TRBV6-2 or TRBV6-3 to TRBJ2-7; D remains ambiguous. The CDR3 loop spans 11 amino acids. The germline gives CDR1 MNHEY, CDR2 SVGEGT. Trimming removed 4 bases at V and 5 bases at J, with 6 bases between. This CDR3 is CASSFRDEQYF. CDR3 in DNA: TGTGCCAGCAGTTTCCGGGACGAGCAGTACTTC.